The next 21 T cell receptor beta chains were all read from a single sample in a study of radiation and T cells in renal cell carcinoma. The method was immunoSEQ multiplex PCR; TCRdb's version includes in-frame clones alone and lacks a portion of them. The sample has around 26,000 clones, over 70% seen once. Time point noted: blood 2 weeks post-SBRT. Treatment noted: 15 Gy SBRT to primary tumor, nephrectomy 4 weeks later. The material sequenced was blood, taken from a patient whose treatment included radiotherapy and nephrectomy. All receptors derive from a man aged 55-75 years with renal cell carcinoma.

This clone is a singleton in its sample. The genes are TRBV9 and TRBJ2-6, with D unresolved. Germline lookup yields CDR1 SGDLS and CDR2 YYNGEE. This CDR3 has 16 residues. V lost 2 bases, J lost 2 bases, and 11 bases lay in between. CDR3 DNA sequence: TGTGCCAGCAGCGTCGATATTAACACTGGGGCCAACGTCCTGACTTTC. Amino acid sequence: CASSVDINTGANVLTF.

The chain carries TRBV29-1 and TRBJ1-3, with D maybe TRBD1 (6 bases). The V end was cut by 3 bases, the J end by 4 bases, with 10 bases between. Germline CDR1 and CDR2: SQVTM and ANQGSEA. The CDR3 covers 13 residues. The CDR3 region is CSVDQGHGNTIYF. The CDR3 nucleotides read TGCAGCGTTGACCAGGGGCACGGAAACACCATATATTTT.

This chain joins TRBV10-3 and TRBJ1-5; 7 bases match TRBD1. Trimming took 3 bases from V and 2 from J; bases not matched to a gene: 4. CDR3 length equals 15 residues. Germline CDR1 reads ENHRY; CDR2 reads SYGVKD. The CDR3 DNA follows: TGTGCCATCAGTGAAGGACAGGTGGGCAATCAGCCCCAGCATTTT. It yields the protein CAISEGQVGNQPQHF.

A single count supports this clone. The J gene is TRBJ2-5, the V gene TRBV28; D gene unclear. The length of the CDR3 is 12 residues. V was shortened by 2 bases and J by 4 bases, with 5 bases between the two germline ends. CDR1 and CDR2 from the germline V gene are MDHEN and SYDVKM. The CDR3 is CASSLRPETQYF. The CDR3 DNA is TGTGCCAGCAGTTTAAGGCCAGAGACCCAGTACTTC.

V usage is TRBV29-1 and J usage is TRBJ2-3, with TRBD2 matching over 9 bases. Germline V gene data show CDR1 as SQVTM and CDR2 as ANQGSEA. CDR3 size: 12 residues. J was trimmed by 6 bases and V by 4 bases; bases with no gene match: 2. CDR3 in DNA: TGCAGCGTTGTTAGCGGGAGTGATACGCAGTATTTT. Translation gives CSVVSGSDTQYF.

The V gene is TRBV10-2, the J gene TRBJ1-4; 7 bases are shared with TRBD1. V lost 6 bases and J lost 5; bases outside the gene matches: 9. The CDR3 is 15 residues long. Germline lookup yields CDR1 WSHSY and CDR2 SAAADI. Written as DNA, the CDR3 is TGCGCCAGCAGACCACCCGGGACAGACAATGAAAAACTGTTTTTT. It yields the protein CASRPPGTDNEKLFF.

This chain uses TRBV2 with TRBJ1-1, with 7 bases aligning to TRBD1. Looked up from germline, CDR1 is SNHLY and CDR2 is FYNNEI. V trimming: 6 bases; J trimming: 5 bases; junction bases outside the gene matches: 6. CDR3 length: 13 amino acids. Here the CDR3 reads CASRRQGGTEAFF. As DNA, the CDR3 is TGTGCCAGCAGGCGACAGGGAGGAACTGAAGCTTTCTTT. Based on the CDR3 plus reference TRBV2 and TRBJ1-1, the full variable domain is EPEVTQTPSHQVTQMGQEVILRCVPISNHLYFYWYRQILGQKVEFLVSFYNNEISEKSEIFDDQFSVERPDGSNFTLKIRSTKLEDSAMYFCASRRQGGTEAFFGQGTRLTVV.

V is TRBV27 and J is TRBJ1-5; D possibly corresponds to TRBD1 (5 bases). CDR3 length equals 11 residues. The V end was cut by 8 bases, the J end by 10 bases, with 12 bases between. Germline CDR1 and CDR2: MNHEY and SMNVEV (reference sequence). The CDR3 bases are TGTGCCAGCGGAAAAGGACATCCCCAGCATTTT. Translated: CASGKGHPQHF.

The chain recombines TRBV7-8 with TRBJ2-1; the match to TRBD2 covers 10 bases. CDR3 size: 18 residues. Germline CDR1 SGHVS, CDR2 FQNEAQ. The V segment lost 2 bases and the J segment 7 bases; nucleotides outside the gene matches: 14. CDR3 amino acids: CASSLRLSSGSDRNEQFF. The CDR3 bases are TGTGCCAGCAGCTTAAGGTTGTCTAGCGGGAGTGATAGGAATGAGCAGTTCTTC. The full variable domain, completed using reference TRBV7-8 and TRBJ2-1, is GAGVSQSPRYKVAKRGQDVALRCDPISGHVSLFWYQQALGQGPEFLTYFQNEAQLDKSGLPSDRFFAERPEGSVSTLKIQRTQQEDSAVYLCASSLRLSSGSDRNEQFFGPGTRLTVL.

The rearrangement uses TRBV19 and TRBJ2-7; a weak D match, TRBD1 (6 bases). Trimming took off 3 bases at V and 1 base at J, with 13 bases between the two ends. This CDR3 region has 15 residues. Germline assignment: CDR1 LNHDA and CDR2 SQIVND (reference sequence). CDR3: CASSIIRGKSYEQYF. CDR3 sequence (DNA): TGTGCCAGTAGTATCATCAGGGGAAAATCCTACGAGCAGTACTTC.

The chain joins TRBV19 to TRBJ2-7; D is ambiguous. V lost 7 bases, J lost 3 bases, and 7 bases lay in between. The CDR3 is 11 residues long. CDR1 is LNHDA and CDR2 is SQIVND in the germline V gene (reference sequence). This CDR3 reads CASKQIYEQYF. CDR3 in DNA: TGTGCCAGTAAACAGATCTACGAGCAGTACTTC.

V gene TRBV6-6 combines with J gene TRBJ1-6; the match to TRBD1 covers 7 bases. In germline, CDR1 is MNHNY, CDR2 SVGAGI (reference sequence). The CDR3 has 15 residues. V was clipped by 2 bases and J by 5 bases; unmatched bases: 3. The CDR3 nucleotides are TGTGCCAGCAGTTACGACAGGGCTAATAATTCACCCCTCCACTTT. It yields the protein CASSYDRANNSPLHF.

The table lists this clone with a count of one. The chain couples TRBV2 to TRBJ2-4, with D perhaps TRBD1 or TRBD2 (5 bases each). Trimming pared 6 bases from V and 10 bases from J, leaving 19 bases between. The CDR3 is 14 amino acids. Germline CDR1 SNHLY, CDR2 FYNNEI. The CDR3: CASRGNLGVWIQYF. The DNA of the CDR3 is TGTGCCAGCAGGGGGAACCTGGGGGTTTGGATTCAGTACTTC. The full variable domain, with the rest looked up from reference TRBV2 and TRBJ2-4, is EPEVTQTPSHQVTQMGQEVILRCVPISNHLYFYWYRQILGQKVEFLVSFYNNEISEKSEIFDDQFSVERPDGSNFTLKIRSTKLEDSAMYFCASRGNLGVWIQYFGAGTRLSVL.

The chain links TRBV2 to TRBJ1-5; a weak D match, TRBD1 (5 bases). Germline assignment: CDR1 SNHLY and CDR2 FYNNEI. V shed 5 bases and J shed 11 bases, with 16 bases lying between them. The CDR3 is 13 amino acids. The CDR3 DNA sequence: TGTGCCAGCAGTCCAGGGAGGGGCGCCGCCCAGCATTTT. Translation gives CASSPGRGAAQHF. The variable domain in full, with the rest retrieved from reference TRBV2 and TRBJ1-5, is EPEVTQTPSHQVTQMGQEVILRCVPISNHLYFYWYRQILGQKVEFLVSFYNNEISEKSEIFDDQFSVERPDGSNFTLKIRSTKLEDSAMYFCASSPGRGAAQHFGDGTRLSIL.

The rearrangement uses TRBV7-2 and TRBJ2-7; D unclear. CDR3 length equals 14 residues. Germline values: CDR1 SGHTA, CDR2 FQGNSA. Trimming shortened V by 5 bases and J by 1 base, and 12 bases separated the two germline ends. The CDR3 is CASSPTLRSYEQYF. CDR3 bases: TGTGCCAGCAGCCCTACCCTTCGTTCCTACGAGCAGTACTTC. Together with reference TRBV7-2 and TRBJ2-7, the CDR3 gives the full variable domain: GAGVSQSPSNKVTEKGKDVELRCDPISGHTALYWYRQSLGQGLEFLIYFQGNSAPDKSGLPSDRFSAERTGGSVSTLTIQRTQQEDSAVYLCASSPTLRSYEQYFGPGTRLTVT.

The V call is TRBV5-1, the J call TRBJ1-1; D is unclear. CDR1 and CDR2 (germline): SGHRS, YFSETQ. The CDR3 length is 13 residues. Trimming took 1 base from V and 4 from J, leaving 8 bases between them. The CDR3 DNA reads TGCGCCAGCAGCTTGACCACAGCCACTGAAGCTTTCTTT. Its protein is CASSLTTATEAFF.

A note on this clone: Because the CDR3's place on the DNA is in doubt, the DNA is left out and the CDR3 is given as listed by TCRdb. This chain links TRBV2 with TRBJ2-2. The CDR3 is made up of 20 amino acids, end residues included. Germline CDR1 reads SNHLY; CDR2 reads FYNNEI. The CDR3 loop reads CAKCTSVPAVPTGPTGELFF.

V gene TRBV9 combines with J gene TRBJ2-7; 8 nucleotides agree with TRBD2. In germline, CDR1 is SGDLS, CDR2 YYNGEE. After removal of 0 bases from V and 6 bases from J, the junction contained 8 bases not matched to a gene. The CDR3 is made up of 15 amino acids. The CDR3 spells CASSVAPAGGGEQYF. The CDR3, as DNA: TGTGCCAGCAGCGTAGCTCCTGCGGGAGGCGGCGAGCAGTACTTC.

V is TRBV30 and J is TRBJ2-1; D is unresolved. CDR1 GTSNPN and CDR2 SVGIG come from the germline V gene (reference sequence). Trimming pared 0 bases from V and 3 bases from J, leaving 3 bases between. The CDR3 consists of 12 residues. The CDR3 region is CAWSVNYNEQFF. The CDR3 DNA follows: TGTGCCTGGAGTGTTAACTACAATGAGCAGTTCTTC. The full variable domain, completed using reference TRBV30 and TRBJ2-1, is SQTIHQWPATLVQPVGSPLSLECTVEGTSNPNLYWYRQAAGRGLQLLFYSVGIGQISSEVPQNLSASRPQDRQFILSSKKLLLSDSGFYLCAWSVNYNEQFFGPGTRLTVL.

Details on this clone: This same CDR3 is encoded by further DNA sequences in the sample. The chain couples TRBV7-3 to TRBJ2-7; a possible D gene is TRBD1 (7 bases). Trimming cost V 5 bases and J 7 bases, with 15 bases left between them. The CDR3 consists of 13 residues. Germline CDR1 is SGHTA and CDR2 is FQGTGA. The CDR3 region has the DNA TGTGCCAGCAGCCCCGGAGGGGGCCGGGAGCAGTACTTC. It translates to CASSPGGGREQYF.

The sample holds a few counts of this clone. J is TRBJ2-1 and V is TRBV10-3; D is uncertain. CDR3 size: 12 residues. Trimming cost V 4 bases and J 4 bases, with 5 bases left between them. Per germline, CDR1 ENHRY and CDR2 SYGVKD. DNA of the CDR3: TGTGCCATCAGTGGAGAATACAATGAGCAGTTCTTC. Protein sequence: CAISGEYNEQFF.